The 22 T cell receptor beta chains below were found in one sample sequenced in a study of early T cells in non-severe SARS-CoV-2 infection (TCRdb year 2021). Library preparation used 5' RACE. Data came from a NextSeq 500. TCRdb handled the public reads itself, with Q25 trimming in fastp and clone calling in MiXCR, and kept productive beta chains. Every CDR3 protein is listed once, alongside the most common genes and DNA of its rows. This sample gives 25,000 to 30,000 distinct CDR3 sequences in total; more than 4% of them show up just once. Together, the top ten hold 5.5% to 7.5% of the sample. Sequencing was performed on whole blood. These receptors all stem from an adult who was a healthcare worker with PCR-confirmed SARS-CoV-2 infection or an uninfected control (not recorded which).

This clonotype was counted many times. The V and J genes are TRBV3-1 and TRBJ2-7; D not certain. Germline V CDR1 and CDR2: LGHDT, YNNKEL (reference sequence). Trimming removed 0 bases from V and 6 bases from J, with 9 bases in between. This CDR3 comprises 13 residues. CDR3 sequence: CASSQDPLPEQYF. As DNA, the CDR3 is TGTGCCAGCAGCCAAGATCCTCTCCCCGAGCAGTACTTC.

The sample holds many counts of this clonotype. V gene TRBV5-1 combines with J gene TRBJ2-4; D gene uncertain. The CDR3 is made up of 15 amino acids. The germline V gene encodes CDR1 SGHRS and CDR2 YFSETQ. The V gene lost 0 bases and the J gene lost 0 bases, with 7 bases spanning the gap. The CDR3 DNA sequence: TGCGCCAGCAGCTTGGACGGTCTAGCCAAAAACATTCAGTACTTC. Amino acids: CASSLDGLAKNIQYF.

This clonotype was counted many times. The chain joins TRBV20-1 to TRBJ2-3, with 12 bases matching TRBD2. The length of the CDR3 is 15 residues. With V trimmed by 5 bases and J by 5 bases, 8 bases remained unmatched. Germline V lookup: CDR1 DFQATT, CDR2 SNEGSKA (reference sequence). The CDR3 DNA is TGCAGTGCTTCCGCGCTAGCGGGGGGGCAAGATACGCAGTATTTT. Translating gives CSASALAGGQDTQYF.

The CDR3 coding sequence is TGTGCTAGTGGCCTAGCGTCGAGCTCCTACAATGAGCAGTTCTTC. The encoded protein is CASGLASSSYNEQFF. This sequence joins TRBV12-5 and TRBJ2-1; D possibly corresponds to TRBD2 (6 bases). CDR1 and CDR2 from the germline V gene are LGHNT and FRNRAP. Trimming took 6 bases from V and 0 from J, leaving 12 bases between them. The CDR3 extends over 15 amino acids.

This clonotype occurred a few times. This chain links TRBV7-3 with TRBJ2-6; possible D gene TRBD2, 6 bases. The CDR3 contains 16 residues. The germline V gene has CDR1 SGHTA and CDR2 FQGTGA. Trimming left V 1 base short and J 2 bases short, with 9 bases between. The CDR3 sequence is CASSLIGGAGANVLTF. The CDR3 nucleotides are TGTGCCAGCAGCTTAATCGGCGGGGCTGGGGCCAACGTCCTGACTTTC.

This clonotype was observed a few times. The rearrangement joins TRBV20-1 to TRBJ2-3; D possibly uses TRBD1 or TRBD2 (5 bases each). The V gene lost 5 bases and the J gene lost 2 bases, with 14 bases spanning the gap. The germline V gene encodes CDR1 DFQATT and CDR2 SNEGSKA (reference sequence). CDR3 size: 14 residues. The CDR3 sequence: CSAPYRGTTDTQYF. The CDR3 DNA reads TGCAGTGCTCCCTACCGAGGGACCACAGATACGCAGTATTTT.

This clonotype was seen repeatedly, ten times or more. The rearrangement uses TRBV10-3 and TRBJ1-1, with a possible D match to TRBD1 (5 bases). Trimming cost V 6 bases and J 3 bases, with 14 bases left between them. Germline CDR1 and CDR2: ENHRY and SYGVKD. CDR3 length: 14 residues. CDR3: CAISIAGPDTEAFF. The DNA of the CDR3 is TGTGCCATCAGCATTGCAGGGCCGGACACTGAAGCTTTCTTT.

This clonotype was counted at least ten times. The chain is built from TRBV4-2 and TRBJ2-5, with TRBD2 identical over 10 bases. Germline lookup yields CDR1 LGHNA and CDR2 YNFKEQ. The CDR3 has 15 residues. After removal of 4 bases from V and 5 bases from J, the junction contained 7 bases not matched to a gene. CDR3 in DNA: TGTGCCAGCAGCCTGGGAGCGGGGGGGCTGGAGACCCAGTACTTC. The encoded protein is CASSLGAGGLETQYF.

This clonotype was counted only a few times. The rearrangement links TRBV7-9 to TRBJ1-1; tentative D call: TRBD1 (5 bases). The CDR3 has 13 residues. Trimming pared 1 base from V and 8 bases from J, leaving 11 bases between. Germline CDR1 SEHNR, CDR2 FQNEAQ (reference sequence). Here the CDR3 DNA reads TGTGCCAGCAGCTTAGATCGTGGGGGAGAAGCTTTCTTT. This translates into CASSLDRGGEAFF.

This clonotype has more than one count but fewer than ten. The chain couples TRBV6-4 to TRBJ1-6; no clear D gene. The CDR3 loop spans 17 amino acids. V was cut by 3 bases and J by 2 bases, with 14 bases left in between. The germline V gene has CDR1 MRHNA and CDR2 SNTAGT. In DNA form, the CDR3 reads TGTGCCAGCAGTGAGGGTGGACCTGGCACCTATAATTCACCCCTCCACTTT. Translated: CASSEGGPGTYNSPLHF.

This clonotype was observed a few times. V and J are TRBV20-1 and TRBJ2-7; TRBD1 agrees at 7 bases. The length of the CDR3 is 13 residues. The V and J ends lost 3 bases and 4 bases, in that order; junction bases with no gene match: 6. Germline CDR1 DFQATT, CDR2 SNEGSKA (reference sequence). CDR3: CSASWYRGYEQYF. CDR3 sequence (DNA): TGCAGTGCTAGTTGGTACAGGGGTTACGAGCAGTACTTC.

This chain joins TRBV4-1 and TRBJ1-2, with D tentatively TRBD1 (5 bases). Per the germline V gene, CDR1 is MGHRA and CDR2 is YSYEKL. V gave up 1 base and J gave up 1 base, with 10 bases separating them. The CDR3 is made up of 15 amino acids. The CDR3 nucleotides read TGCGCCAGCAGCCAAGTGACAGAGCATAACTATGGCTACACCTTC. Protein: CASSQVTEHNYGYTF.

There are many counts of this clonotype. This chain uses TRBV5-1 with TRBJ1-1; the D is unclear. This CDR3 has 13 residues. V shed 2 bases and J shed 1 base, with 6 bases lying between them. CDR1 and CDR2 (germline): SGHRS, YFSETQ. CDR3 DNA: TGCGCCAGCAGCTTCCGGGAGAACACTGAAGCTTTCTTT. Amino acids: CASSFRENTEAFF.

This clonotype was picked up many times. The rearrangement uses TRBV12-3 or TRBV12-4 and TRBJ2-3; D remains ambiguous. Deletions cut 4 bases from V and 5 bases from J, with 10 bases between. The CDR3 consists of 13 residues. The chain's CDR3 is CASSSPWEDTQYF. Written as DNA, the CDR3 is TGTGCCAGCAGTTCGCCCTGGGAAGATACGCAGTATTTT.

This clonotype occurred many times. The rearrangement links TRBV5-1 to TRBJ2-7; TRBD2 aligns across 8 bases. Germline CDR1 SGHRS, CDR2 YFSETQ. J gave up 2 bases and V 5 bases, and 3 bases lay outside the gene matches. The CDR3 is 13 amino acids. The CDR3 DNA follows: TGCGCCAGCAGAACTAGCGGTACCTACGAGCAGTACTTC. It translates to CASRTSGTYEQYF.

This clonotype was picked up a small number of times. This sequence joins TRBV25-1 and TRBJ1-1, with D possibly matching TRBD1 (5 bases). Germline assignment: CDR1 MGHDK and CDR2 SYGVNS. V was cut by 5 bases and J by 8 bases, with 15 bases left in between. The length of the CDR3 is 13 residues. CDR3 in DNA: TGTGCCAGCAGTACCCGGAGAGGGACCGAAGCTTTCTTT. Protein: CASSTRRGTEAFF. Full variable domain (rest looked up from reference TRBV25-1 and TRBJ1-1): EADIYQTPRYLVIGTGKKITLECSQTMGHDKMYWYQQDPGMELHLIHYSYGVNSTEKGDLSSESTVSRIRTEHFPLTLESARPSHTSQYLCASSTRRGTEAFFGQGTRLTVV.

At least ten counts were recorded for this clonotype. CDR3 in amino acids: CASSLGRRAFGNTIYF. The CDR3 DNA reads TGTGCCAGCAGTCTCGGGAGACGGGCGTTCGGAAACACCATATATTTT. The gene calls are TRBV6-6 and TRBJ1-3; D gene unclear. CDR1 is MNHNY and CDR2 is SVGAGI in the germline V gene (reference sequence). The CDR3 has 16 amino acids. V lost 5 bases, J lost 4 bases, and 18 bases lay in between.

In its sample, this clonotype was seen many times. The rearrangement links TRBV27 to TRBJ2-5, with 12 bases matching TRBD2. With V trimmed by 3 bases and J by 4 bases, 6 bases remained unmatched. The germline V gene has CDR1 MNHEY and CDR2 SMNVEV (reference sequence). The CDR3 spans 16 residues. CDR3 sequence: CASSFGLAGGRETQYF. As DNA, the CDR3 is TGTGCCAGCAGTTTCGGGCTAGCGGGGGGGCGAGAGACCCAGTACTTC.

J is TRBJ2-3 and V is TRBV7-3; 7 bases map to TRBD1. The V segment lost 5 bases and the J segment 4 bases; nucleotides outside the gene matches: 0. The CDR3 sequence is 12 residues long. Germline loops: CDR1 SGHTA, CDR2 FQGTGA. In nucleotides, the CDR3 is TGTGCCAGCAGCACAGGGGCAGATACGCAGTATTTT. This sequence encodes CASSTGADTQYF.

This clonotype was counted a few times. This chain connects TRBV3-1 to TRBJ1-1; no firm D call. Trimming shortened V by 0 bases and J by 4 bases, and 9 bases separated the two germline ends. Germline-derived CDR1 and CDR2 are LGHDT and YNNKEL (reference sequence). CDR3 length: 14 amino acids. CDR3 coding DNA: TGTGCCAGCAGCCAAGAATCGCTTAGCACTGAAGCTTTCTTT. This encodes CASSQESLSTEAFF.

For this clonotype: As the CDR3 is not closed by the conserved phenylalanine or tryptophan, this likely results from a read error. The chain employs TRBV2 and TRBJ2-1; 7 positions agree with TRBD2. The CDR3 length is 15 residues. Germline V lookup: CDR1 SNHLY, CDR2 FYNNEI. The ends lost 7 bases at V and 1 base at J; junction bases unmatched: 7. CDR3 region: CASTRGGASYNEQFL. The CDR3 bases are TGTGCCAGCACAAGGGGAGGGGCTTCCTACAATGAGCAGTTCCTC.

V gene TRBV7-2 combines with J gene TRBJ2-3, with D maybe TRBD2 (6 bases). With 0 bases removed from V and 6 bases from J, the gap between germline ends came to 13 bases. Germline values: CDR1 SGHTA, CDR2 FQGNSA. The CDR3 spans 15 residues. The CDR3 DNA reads TGTGCCAGCAGCTTAGCGGGGGGTGAGGTTGATACGCAGTATTTT. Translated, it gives CASSLAGGEVDTQYF.